This TCR beta chain was captured in a study of CD8 T cells in ankylosing spondylitis (dated by TCRdb to the late 2010s). Study-level background: The study set out to find disease-linked TCR variants by profiling T cell receptor beta repertoires in ankylosing spondylitis patients and healthy donors. The full study cohort was made up of about two dozen ankylosing spondylitis patients and 108 healthy donors. Peripheral blood samples were taken, and synovial fluid was additionally collected from ankylosing spondylitis patients. The paper's findings and limits, for the study overall: The disease-linked clones were reported to be significantly enriched in matched synovial fluid samples from ankylosing spondylitis patients. Blood from ankylosing spondylitis patients appeared to be characterized by a TCR beta motif made up of about 8 highly homologous amino acid variants. Some motif variants were previously reported in synovial fluid and blood of reactive arthritis patients, suggesting common disease-initiation mechanisms. The disease-linked clones had a CD8+ phenotype and were found at relatively low frequencies in peripheral blood.

This clonotype was observed many times. No cognate antigen has been identified for it. One base away there is no much larger clone; base qualities are not given. Sequencing was performed on an Illumina HiSeq 2500. Quantitative 5'-RACE with molecular barcodes was the method used to prepare the TCR beta libraries. Under the source paper's analysis protocol: A new computational method, built on a probabilistic model of VDJ rearrangement, was used to identify disease-linked TCR variants. Using fastp trimming at Q25 and MiXCR clonotype assembly, TCRdb reanalyzed the public sequencing data and kept in-frame beta chains. Here each entry gathers all rows of one CDR3 protein and keeps the most common genes and DNA. These V and J calls derive from TCRdb rather than the authors' analysis. Across this sample there are about 500,000 distinct CDR3 sequences, with 5.3% seen only once. The ten largest clones capture under 4.5% of the sample.

The CDR3 holds 12 amino acids from the cysteine to the phenylalanine. Left in the record is the CDR3 DNA by itself, 36 bases read in frame from the first base. The junction carries 8 bases between V and J, which are trimmed by 3 bases and 6 bases respectively. The germline V gene gives CDR1 as SGDLS and CDR2 as YYNGEE. The source material was blood, either unsorted or a sorted T cell fraction (not recorded which). The chain links TRBV9 with TRBJ2-3, with no reliable assignment of the D segment. This TCR was sampled from a male donor with ankylosing spondylitis. The sequenced DNA is TGTGCCAGCAGCGGCATTGAGGATACGCAGTATTTT. It is translated as CASSGIEDTQYF. The full variable domain, with segments outside the CDR3 supplied by the reference TRBV9 and TRBJ2-3 proteins, appears as DSGVTQTPKHLITATGQRVTLRCSPRSGDLSVYWYQQSLDQGLQFLIQYYNGEERAKGNILERFSAQQFPDLHSELNLSSLELGDSALYFCASSGIEDTQYFGPGTRLTVL.